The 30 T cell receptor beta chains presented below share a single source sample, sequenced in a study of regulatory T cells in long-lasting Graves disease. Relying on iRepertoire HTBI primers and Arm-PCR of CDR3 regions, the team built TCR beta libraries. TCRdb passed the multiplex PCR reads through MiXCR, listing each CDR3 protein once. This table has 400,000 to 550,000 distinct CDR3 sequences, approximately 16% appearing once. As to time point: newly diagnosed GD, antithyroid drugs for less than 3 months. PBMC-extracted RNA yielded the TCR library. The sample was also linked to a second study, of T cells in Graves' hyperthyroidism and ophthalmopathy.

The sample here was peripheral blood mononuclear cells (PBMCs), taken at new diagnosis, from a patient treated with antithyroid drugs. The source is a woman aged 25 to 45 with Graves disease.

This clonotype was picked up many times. The CDR3 is CASSQGGYTEAFF. CDR3 DNA sequence: TGTGCCAGCAGCCAAGGGGGCTACACTGAAGCTTTCTTT. The rearrangement links TRBV12-3 or TRBV12-4 to TRBJ1-1; TRBD1 matches at 7 bases. This CDR3 contains 13 residues. Trimming at V came to 6 bases and at J to 3 bases, leaving 4 bases not matched to a gene.

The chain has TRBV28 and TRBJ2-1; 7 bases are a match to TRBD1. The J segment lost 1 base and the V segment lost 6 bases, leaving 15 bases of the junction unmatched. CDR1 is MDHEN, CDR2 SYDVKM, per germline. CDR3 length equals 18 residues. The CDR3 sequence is CASSRDSLTDRSYNEQFF. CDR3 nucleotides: TGTGCCAGCAGCCGGGACAGTCTGACGGATCGGTCCTACAATGAGCAGTTCTTC.

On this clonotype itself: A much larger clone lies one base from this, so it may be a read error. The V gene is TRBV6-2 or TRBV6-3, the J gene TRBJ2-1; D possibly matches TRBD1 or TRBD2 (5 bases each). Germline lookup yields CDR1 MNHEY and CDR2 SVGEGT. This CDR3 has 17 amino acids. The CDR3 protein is CASSESGRTQVYNEQSF. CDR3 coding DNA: TGTGCCAGCAGTGAAAGCGGCAGGACACAGGTTTACAATGAGCAGTCCTTC.

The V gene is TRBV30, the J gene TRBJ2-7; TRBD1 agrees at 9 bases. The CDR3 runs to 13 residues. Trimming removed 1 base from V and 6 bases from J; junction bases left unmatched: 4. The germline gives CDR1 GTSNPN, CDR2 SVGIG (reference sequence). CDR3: CAWSGTGASEQYF. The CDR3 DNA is TGTGCCTGGAGTGGGACAGGGGCCAGCGAGCAGTACTTC.

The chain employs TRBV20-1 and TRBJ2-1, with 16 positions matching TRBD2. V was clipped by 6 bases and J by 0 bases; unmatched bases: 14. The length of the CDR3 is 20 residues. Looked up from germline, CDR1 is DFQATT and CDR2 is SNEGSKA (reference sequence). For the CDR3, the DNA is TGCAGTGCCCGCCCCCCAACGGGACTAGCGGGAGGGGGCTCCTACAATGAGCAGTTCTTC. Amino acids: CSARPPTGLAGGGSYNEQFF.

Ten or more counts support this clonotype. This CDR3 is CASSRGLAGPNEQFF. The CDR3 DNA follows: TGTGCCAGCAGTAGGGGACTAGCGGGACCCAATGAGCAGTTCTTC. The V gene is TRBV6-1, the J gene TRBJ2-1, with 13 bases that match TRBD2. The CDR3 covers 15 residues. The V segment lost 5 bases and the J segment 6 bases; nucleotides outside the gene matches: 4. Germline values: CDR1 MNHNS, CDR2 SASEGT.

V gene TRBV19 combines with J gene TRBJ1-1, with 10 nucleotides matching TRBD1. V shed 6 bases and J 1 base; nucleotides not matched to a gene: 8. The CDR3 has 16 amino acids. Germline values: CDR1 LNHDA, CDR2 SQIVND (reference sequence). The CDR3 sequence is CASRPRTGGRNTEAFF. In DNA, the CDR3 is TGTGCCAGTAGGCCCCGGACAGGGGGTCGGAACACTGAAGCTTTCTTT.

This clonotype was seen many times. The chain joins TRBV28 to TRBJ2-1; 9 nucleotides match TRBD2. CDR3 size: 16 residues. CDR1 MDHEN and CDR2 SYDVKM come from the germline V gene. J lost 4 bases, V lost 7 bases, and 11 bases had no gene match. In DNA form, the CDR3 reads TGTGCCAGCATGGCTATAGCGGGAGCAGCTTACAATGAGCAGTTCTTC. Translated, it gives CASMAIAGAAYNEQFF.

CDR3 protein: CASSVGTGRPYEQYF. In DNA form, the CDR3 reads TGTGCCAGCAGCGTGGGGACTGGAAGGCCCTACGAGCAGTACTTC. This chain connects TRBV9 to TRBJ2-7, with D possibly being TRBD2 (6 bases). This CDR3 has 15 amino acids. V was shortened by 2 bases and J by 2 bases, with 14 bases between the two germline ends. From germline, CDR1 is SGDLS and CDR2 YYNGEE. Looking up the rest from reference TRBV9 and TRBJ2-7 gives the full variable domain: DSGVTQTPKHLITATGQRVTLRCSPRSGDLSVYWYQQSLDQGLQFLIQYYNGEERAKGNILERFSAQQFPDLHSELNLSSLELGDSALYFCASSVGTGRPYEQYFGPGTRLTVT.

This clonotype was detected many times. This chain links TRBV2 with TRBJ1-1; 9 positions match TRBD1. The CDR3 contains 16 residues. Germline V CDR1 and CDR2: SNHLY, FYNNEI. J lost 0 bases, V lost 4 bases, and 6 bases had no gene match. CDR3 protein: CASSAFGTGMNTEAFF. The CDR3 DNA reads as TGTGCCAGCAGTGCCTTTGGGACAGGGATGAACACTGAAGCTTTCTTT.

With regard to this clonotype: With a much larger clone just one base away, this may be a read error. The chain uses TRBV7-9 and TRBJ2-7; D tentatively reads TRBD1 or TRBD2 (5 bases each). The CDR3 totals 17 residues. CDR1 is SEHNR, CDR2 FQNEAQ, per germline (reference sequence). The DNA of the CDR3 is TGTGCCAGCAGCGCGAGGGGCCTGGGGCAGGGCTCCTACGAGCCGTACTTC. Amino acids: CASSARGLGQGSYEPYF.

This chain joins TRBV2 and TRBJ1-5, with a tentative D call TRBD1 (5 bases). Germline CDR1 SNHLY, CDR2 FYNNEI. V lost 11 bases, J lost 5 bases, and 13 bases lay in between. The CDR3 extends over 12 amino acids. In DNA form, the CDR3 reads TGTGCCGGATCTGTAGGGGATCAGCCCCAGCATTTT. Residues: CAGSVGDQPQHF.

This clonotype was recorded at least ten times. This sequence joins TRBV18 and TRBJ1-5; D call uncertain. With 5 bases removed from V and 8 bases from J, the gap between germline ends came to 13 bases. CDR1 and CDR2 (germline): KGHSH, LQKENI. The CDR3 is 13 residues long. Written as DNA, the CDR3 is TGTGCCAGCTCAGCCAAGCCATTTGAGCCCCAGCATTTT. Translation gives CASSAKPFEPQHF.

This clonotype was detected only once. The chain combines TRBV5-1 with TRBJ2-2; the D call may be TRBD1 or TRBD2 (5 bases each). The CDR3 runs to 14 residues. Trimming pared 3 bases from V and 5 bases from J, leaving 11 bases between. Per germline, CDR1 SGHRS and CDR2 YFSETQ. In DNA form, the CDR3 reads TGCGCCAGCAGCTGGGGGACCCGAACCGGGGAGCTGTTTTTT. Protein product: CASSWGTRTGELFF.

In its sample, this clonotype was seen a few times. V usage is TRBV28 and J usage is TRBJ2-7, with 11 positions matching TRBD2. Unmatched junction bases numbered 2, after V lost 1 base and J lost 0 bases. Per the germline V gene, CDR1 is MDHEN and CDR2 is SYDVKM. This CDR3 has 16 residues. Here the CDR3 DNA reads TGTGCCAGCAGTTTATTGCTAGCGGGAGGCTCCTACGAGCAGTACTTC. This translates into CASSLLLAGGSYEQYF.

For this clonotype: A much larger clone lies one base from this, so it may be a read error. Here the CDR3 DNA reads TGCAGTGCTAGAGATCGGATTAGCGGGAGTCTTGAGACCCAGTACTTC. Translated: CSARDRISGSLETQYF. The V call is TRBV20-1, the J call TRBJ2-5; TRBD2 agrees at 9 bases. The CDR3 spans 16 residues. Germline V gene sequence: CDR1 DFQATT, CDR2 SNEGSKA (reference sequence). V shed 0 bases, J shed 5 bases, and the junction held 10 bases outside the gene matches.

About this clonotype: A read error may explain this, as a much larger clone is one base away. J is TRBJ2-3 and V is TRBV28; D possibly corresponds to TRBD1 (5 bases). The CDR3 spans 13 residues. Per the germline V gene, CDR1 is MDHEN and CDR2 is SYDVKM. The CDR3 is CASSLYQTGTQYF. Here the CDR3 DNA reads TGTGCCAGCAGTCTTTATCAAACAGGTACGCAGTATTTT.

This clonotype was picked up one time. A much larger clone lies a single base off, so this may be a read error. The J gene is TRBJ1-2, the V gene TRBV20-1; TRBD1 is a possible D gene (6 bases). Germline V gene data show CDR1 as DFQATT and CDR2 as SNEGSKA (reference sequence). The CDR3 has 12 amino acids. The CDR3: CSAIKEFGGCTF. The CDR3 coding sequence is TGCAGTGCTATAAAAGAGTTCGGGGGCTGCACCTTC.

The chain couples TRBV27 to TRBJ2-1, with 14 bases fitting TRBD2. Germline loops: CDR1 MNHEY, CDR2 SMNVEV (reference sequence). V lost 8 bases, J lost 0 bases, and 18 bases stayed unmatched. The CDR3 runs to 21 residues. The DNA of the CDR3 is TGTGCCAGCGGTTACGATCCGCGACTAGCGGGAGGGGAAAGCTCCTACAATGAGCAGTTCTTC. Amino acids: CASGYDPRLAGGESSYNEQFF.

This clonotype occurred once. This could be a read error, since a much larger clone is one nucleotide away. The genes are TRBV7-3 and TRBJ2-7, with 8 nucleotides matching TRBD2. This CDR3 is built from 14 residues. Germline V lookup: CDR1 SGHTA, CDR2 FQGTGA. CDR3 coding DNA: TGTGCCACCCTGCGGGAGGCCTCCTCCTACGAGCAGTGCTTC. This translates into CATLREASSYEQCF.

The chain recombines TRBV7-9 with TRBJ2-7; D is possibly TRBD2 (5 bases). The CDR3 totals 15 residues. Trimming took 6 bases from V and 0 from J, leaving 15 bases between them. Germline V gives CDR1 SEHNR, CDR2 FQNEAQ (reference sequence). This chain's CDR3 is CASRRLMGSSYEQYF. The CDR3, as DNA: TGTGCCAGCAGGAGGCTTATGGGGAGCTCCTACGAGCAGTACTTC. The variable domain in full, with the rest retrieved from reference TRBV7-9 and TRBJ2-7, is DTGVSQNPRHKITKRGQNVTFRCDPISEHNRLYWYRQTLGQGPEFLTYFQNEAQLEKSRLLSDRFSAERPKGSFSTLEIQRTEQGDSAMYLCASRRLMGSSYEQYFGPGTRLTVT.

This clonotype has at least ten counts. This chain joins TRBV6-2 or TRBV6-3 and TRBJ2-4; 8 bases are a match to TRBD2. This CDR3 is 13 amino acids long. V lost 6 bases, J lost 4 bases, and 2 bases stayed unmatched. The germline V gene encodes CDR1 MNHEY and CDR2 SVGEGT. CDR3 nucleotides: TGTGCCAGCAGGGGACTAGGAAAAAACATTCAGTACTTC. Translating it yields CASRGLGKNIQYF.

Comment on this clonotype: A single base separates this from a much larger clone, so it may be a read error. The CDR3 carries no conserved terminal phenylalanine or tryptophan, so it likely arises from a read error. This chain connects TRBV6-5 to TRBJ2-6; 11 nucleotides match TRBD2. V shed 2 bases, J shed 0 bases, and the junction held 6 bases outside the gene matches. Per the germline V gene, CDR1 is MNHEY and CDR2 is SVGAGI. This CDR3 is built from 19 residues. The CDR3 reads CASSYNGLAGYSGANVLTS. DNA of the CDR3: TGTGCCAGCAGTTACAATGGACTAGCGGGTTACTCTGGGGCCAACGTCCTGACTTCC.

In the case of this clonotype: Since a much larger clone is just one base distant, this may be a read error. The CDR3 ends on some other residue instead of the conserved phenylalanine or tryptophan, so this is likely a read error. This CDR3 reads CASSLEQHTEAFL. As DNA, the CDR3 is TGTGCCAGCAGCTTAGAACAGCACACTGAAGCTTTCCTT. V gene TRBV13 combines with J gene TRBJ1-1; no clear D. The CDR3 totals 13 residues. The germline V and J ends were trimmed by 1 base and 3 bases, with 6 bases remaining between them. CDR1 PRHDT and CDR2 FYEKMQ come from the germline V gene (reference sequence).

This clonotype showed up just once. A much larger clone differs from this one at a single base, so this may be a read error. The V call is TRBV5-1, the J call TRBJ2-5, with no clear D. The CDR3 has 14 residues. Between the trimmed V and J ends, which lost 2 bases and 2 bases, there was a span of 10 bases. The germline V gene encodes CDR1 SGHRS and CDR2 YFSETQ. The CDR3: CASSFEGPQETQYF. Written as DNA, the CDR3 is TGCGCCAGCAGCTTTGAAGGGCCACAAGAGACCCAGTACTTC.

CDR3 in DNA: TGTGCCAGCACAGAGGGGTTTGAGCAGTTCTTC. Amino acids: CASTEGFEQFF. The V gene is TRBV6-1, the J gene TRBJ2-1, with D perhaps given as TRBD1 or TRBD2 (5 bases each). The CDR3 spans 11 residues. Trimming took 7 bases from V and 9 from J, leaving 10 bases between them. From germline, CDR1 is MNHNS and CDR2 SASEGT.

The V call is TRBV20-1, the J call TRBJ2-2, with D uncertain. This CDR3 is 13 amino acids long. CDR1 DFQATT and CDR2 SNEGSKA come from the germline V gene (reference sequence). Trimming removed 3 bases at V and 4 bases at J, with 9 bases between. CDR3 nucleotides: TGCAGTGCTAGTGGCCCGAGCACCGGGGAGCTGTTTTTT. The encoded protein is CSASGPSTGELFF.

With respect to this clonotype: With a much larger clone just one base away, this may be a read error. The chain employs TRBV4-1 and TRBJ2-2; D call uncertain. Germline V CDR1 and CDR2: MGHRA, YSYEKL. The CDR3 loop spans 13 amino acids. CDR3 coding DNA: TGCGCCAGCAGCCAGGAGAACACCAGGGAGCTGTTTTTT. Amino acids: CASSQENTRELFF.

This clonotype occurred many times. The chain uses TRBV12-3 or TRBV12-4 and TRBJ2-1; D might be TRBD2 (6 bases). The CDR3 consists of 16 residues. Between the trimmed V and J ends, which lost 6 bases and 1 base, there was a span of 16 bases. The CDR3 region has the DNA TGTGCCAGCAGCCTAGATGGGGGGAAATCCTACAATGAGCAGTTCTTC. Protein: CASSLDGGKSYNEQFF.

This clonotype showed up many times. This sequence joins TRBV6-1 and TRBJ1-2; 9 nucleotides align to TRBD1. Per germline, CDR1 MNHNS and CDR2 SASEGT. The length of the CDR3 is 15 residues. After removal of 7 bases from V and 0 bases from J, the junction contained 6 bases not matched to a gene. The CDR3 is CASIDTGGPNYGYTF. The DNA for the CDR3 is TGTGCCAGCATTGATACAGGGGGCCCTAACTATGGCTACACCTTC.